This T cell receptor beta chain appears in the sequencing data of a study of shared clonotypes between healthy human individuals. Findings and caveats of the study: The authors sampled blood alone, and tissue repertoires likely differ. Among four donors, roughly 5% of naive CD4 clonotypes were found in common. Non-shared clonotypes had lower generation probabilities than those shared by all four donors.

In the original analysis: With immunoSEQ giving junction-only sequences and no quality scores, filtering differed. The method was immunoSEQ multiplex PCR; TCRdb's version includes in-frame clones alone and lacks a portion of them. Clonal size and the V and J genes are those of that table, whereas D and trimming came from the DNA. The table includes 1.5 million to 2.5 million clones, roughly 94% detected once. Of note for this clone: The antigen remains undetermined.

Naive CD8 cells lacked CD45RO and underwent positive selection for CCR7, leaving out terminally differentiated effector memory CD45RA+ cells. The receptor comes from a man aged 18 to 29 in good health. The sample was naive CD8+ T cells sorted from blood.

The CDR3 here is CASSQTRTLEKLFF. The CDR3 DNA reads as TGCGCCAGCAGCCAAACTCGGACGCTTGAAAAACTGTTTTTT. The gene calls are TRBV4-3 and TRBJ1-4; no clear D gene. Germline V gene data show CDR1 as LGHNA and CDR2 as YSLEER. V was clipped by 2 bases and J by 7 bases, with 11 bases between them. This CDR3 is 14 amino acids long.